This TCR beta chain was sequenced during a study of cytotoxic CD8 clonotypes in ibrutinib-treated CLL (dated by TCRdb to about 2021). With regard to the full study: The cohort included roughly 15 treatment-naive and eleven to twelve relapsed/refractory patients; around 17 were IGHV unmutated. Partial responses were observed in about 24 patients and complete responses in 2; after a median follow-up of 68 months, remission was maintained in around 14 patients and progression was observed in approximately 12. Samples at response were collected after a median of about twelve months of treatment, with a range of 6 to 36 months. Samples averaged roughly 280,000 productive templates and some 96,000 productive rearrangements. Longitudinal samples were available for about 30% of the roughly 86 trial participants. Cryopreserved peripheral blood mononuclear cells were collected before treatment, at response, and at either disease progression or sustained remission. Every remission and progressive disease sample was obtained while ibrutinib was still being received by the patients. Results the study describes overall, beyond this receptor: At baseline, clonality was higher than in age-matched healthy donors and showed a strong correlation with circulating CD8+ T-cell counts. Sustained-remission and progressing patients did not have matched sampling times, and lymph node repertoires were not examined. Public clonotypes were rare and either contracted or stayed stable during treatment, and the rise in clonality at ibrutinib response reflected the expansion of private clonotypes. An increase in clonality was observed at ibrutinib response, with clonality remaining stable during sustained remission and falling back toward baseline at progression.

Taken with the paper, the label for time point translates to: 12 to 13 months on ibrutinib. Roughly 1.8 micrograms of genomic DNA were extracted from cryopreserved PBMCs for TCR beta library preparation. Longitudinal blood samples from CLL patients on ibrutinib monotherapy underwent high-throughput TCR beta sequencing. The patients took part in an open-label, single-center phase 2 trial of ibrutinib monotherapy. About this clone itself: The target of this receptor is not known. The input lacks base qualities; no much larger clone sits a single base away.

The goal of deep resolution MiSeq sequencing was a depth between 1 in 1 million and 1 in 200,000 T cells, and coverage averaged 10x per clonotype. The immunoSEQ hsTCRB Kit was used to generate TCR beta libraries. Per the original workflow: Data were analyzed with ImmunoSEQ Data Assistant and ImmunoSEQ Analyzer, with V, D and J genes assigned per IMGT definitions. Clonality, which ranges from 0 to 1, was calculated by subtracting the normalized Shannon entropy of productive rearrangement frequencies from one. Public clonotype analysis was restricted to overrepresented clonotypes comprising at least 0.05% of each patient's repertoire. Fewer than 15 age-matched healthy donor repertoires from immuneACCESS served as clonality controls. As stored in TCRdb, this immuneACCESS dataset retains in-frame rearrangements with V and J assigned. A fraction of the clones does not appear; measured against another copy, unresolved V genes explain less than half of the discrepancy, and the remainder lacks a known reason. For V, J and clone size, that table is used; D and trimming come from the DNA. Recorded for this sample are 45,000 to 55,000 clones; approximately 50% of them occurred a single time. Clones ranked in the top ten supply approximately 32% of the sample.

The germline V and J ends show losses of 1 base and 1 base respectively, and no gene match explains 1 base of the junction. The CDR1 and CDR2 encoded by the germline V gene are SGHDT and YYEEEE. Its CDR3 holds 15 amino acids, cysteine through phenylalanine. The DNA shown is the 45-base CDR3, in frame from base 1. The sequence is built from TRBV5-6 and TRBJ1-2, with TRBD1 matching 10 junction bases. This receptor was obtained from a human donor with chronic lymphocytic leukemia. Sequences were derived from PBMCs, sampled after 12 months of ibrutinib treatment. This receptor carries the CDR3 CASSLRDRGNYGYTF. The bases are TGTGCCAGCAGCTTGAGGGACAGGGGTAACTATGGCTACACCTTC.